The clone carrying this T cell receptor (beta chain) was picked up many times. Its matching antigen is unknown. The ends were cut back, 4 bases at V and 0 bases at J, with 15 bases in the middle. Germline-derived CDR1 and CDR2 are KGHSH and LQKENI. This CDR3 is built from 17 residues. This entry belongs to a study of early T cells in non-severe SARS-CoV-2 infection. Study information: With bulk RNA from unsorted whole blood as input, sequencing yielded unpaired chains.

In the library, individual cDNA molecules carried attached unique molecular identifiers. One entry per CDR3 protein results from TCRdb running MiXCR on the 5' RACE reads. The sample consists of some 40,000 distinct CDR3 sequences, 12% of them appearing once. Points from the study as a whole: Clonotype matching in VDJdb favored anti-spike CD8 responses and did not capture private and CD4 specificities.

The TCR comes from an adult who was a healthcare worker with PCR-confirmed SARS-CoV-2 infection or an uninfected control (not recorded which). Sequenced input: whole blood. The chain recombines TRBV18 with TRBJ2-2, with a tentative D call TRBD1 (6 bases). CDR3 coding DNA: TGTGCCAGCTCACAAGGGACATCACTCGCGAACACCGGGGAGCTGTTTTTT. As protein: CASSQGTSLANTGELFF.